These 29 T cell receptor beta chains share one sample of origin, sequenced in a study of shared clonotypes between healthy human individuals. CD8 cells regarded as naive lacked CD45RO, were positively chosen for CCR7, and omitted terminally differentiated effector memory CD45RA+ cells. TCRdb's table, derived via immunoSEQ multiplex PCR, lists solely in-frame clones and lacks some. The table includes under 2,000,000 clones, about 95% detected once. The sequencing sample was made of naive CD8+ T cells sorted from blood. Every receptor here comes from a man aged 18 to 30 in good health.

DNA for the CDR3: TGTGCCAACCTGAGCACAGGGTTTTACACCGGGGAGCTGTTTTTT. It translates to CANLSTGFYTGELFF. The genes are TRBV7-3 and TRBJ2-2, with a weak D call TRBD1 (6 bases). This CDR3 is built from 15 residues. Germline assignment: CDR1 SGHTA and CDR2 FQGTGA. The V and J ends lost 10 bases and 3 bases respectively, with 18 bases between them. The whole variable domain, filled in from reference TRBV7-3 and TRBJ2-2, reads GAGVSQTPSNKVTEKGKYVELRCDPISGHTALYWYRQSLGQGPEFLIYFQGTGAADDSGLPNDRFFAVRPEGSVSTLKIQRTERGDSAVYLCANLSTGFYTGELFFGEGSRLTVL.

The chain couples TRBV6-6 to TRBJ2-1, with D possibly TRBD1 on 5 matching bases. Germline V gene data show CDR1 as MNHNY and CDR2 as SVGAGI (reference sequence). The CDR3 spans 12 residues. Trimming took off 5 bases at V and 7 bases at J, with 9 bases between the two ends. The chain's CDR3 is CASSPQGNEQFF. CDR3 DNA sequence: TGTGCCAGCAGTCCCCAGGGTAATGAGCAGTTCTTC.

The V call is TRBV15, the J call TRBJ1-4; 7 positions agree with TRBD1. The V and J ends lost 5 bases and 2 bases, in that order; junction bases with no gene match: 2. Germline CDR1 LNHNV, CDR2 YYDKDF (reference sequence). The CDR3 has 14 amino acids. The CDR3 protein is CATSVGGTNEKLFF. The DNA of the CDR3 is TGTGCCACCAGCGTAGGGGGCACTAATGAAAAACTGTTTTTT.

The rearrangement joins TRBV4-1 to TRBJ1-5, with a possible D match to TRBD1 (6 bases). Per the germline V gene, CDR1 is MGHRA and CDR2 is YSYEKL. This CDR3 comprises 12 residues. V was cut by 5 bases and J by 7 bases, with 9 bases left in between. The DNA for the CDR3 is TGCGCCAGCAGCACAGGGAGCCAGCCCCAGCATTTT. Encoded protein: CASSTGSQPQHF.

This clone occurred once. CDR3 DNA sequence: TGCGCCAGCAGTCGGACAGGGAACTCCTACGAGCAGTACTTC. Encoded protein: CASSRTGNSYEQYF. The genes are TRBV4-3 and TRBJ2-7, with TRBD1 matching 8 bases. Looked up from germline, CDR1 is LGHNA and CDR2 is YSLEER. The CDR3 covers 14 residues. V was pared by 6 bases and J by 0 bases, with 4 bases of the junction left unmatched.

Regarding this clone: This sample also contains other DNA sequences that code for the same CDR3. The chain combines TRBV4-1 with TRBJ2-3; D not certain. The CDR3 contains 12 residues. CDR1 is MGHRA, CDR2 YSYEKL, per germline. Trimming cost V 3 bases and J 2 bases, with 3 bases left between them. In DNA, the CDR3 is TGCGCCAGCAGCCATTTCACAGATACGCAGTATTTT. It translates to CASSHFTDTQYF.

This clone was seen only once. V gene TRBV19 combines with J gene TRBJ1-6; weak D call: TRBD1 (5 bases). Germline loops: CDR1 LNHDA, CDR2 SQIVND (reference sequence). V was pared by 5 bases and J by 7 bases, with 12 bases between. CDR3 size: 14 residues. CDR3 loop: CASSRDRENSPLHF. The CDR3 DNA sequence: TGTGCCAGTAGTCGGGACCGGGAGAATTCACCCCTCCACTTT. The complete variable domain, with remaining parts taken from reference TRBV19 and TRBJ1-6, reads DGGITQSPKYLFRKEGQNVTLSCEQNLNHDAMYWYRQDPGQGLRLIYYSQIVNDFQKGDIAEGYSVSREKKESFPLTVTSAQKNPTAFYLCASSRDRENSPLHFGNGTRLTVT.

This chain links TRBV4-3 with TRBJ1-6, with D tentatively TRBD1 (5 bases). The CDR3 runs 18 residues. Per germline, CDR1 LGHNA and CDR2 YSLEER. The V gene lost 2 bases and the J gene lost 0 bases, with 14 bases spanning the gap. CDR3 sequence: CASSQRDAGSSYNSPLHF. The CDR3 coding sequence is TGCGCCAGCAGCCAACGGGACGCCGGTAGCTCCTATAATTCACCCCTCCACTTT.

The chain has TRBV4-1 and TRBJ2-5, with TRBD2 identical over 12 bases. Germline trimming cut 4 bases from V and 3 bases from J; bases unmatched to any gene: 24. The CDR3 has 22 residues. Germline CDR1 is MGHRA and CDR2 is YSYEKL. The CDR3 here is CASSPGALTSGGPDKLEETQYF. In DNA, the CDR3 is TGCGCCAGCAGCCCGGGGGCCCTAACTAGCGGGGGGCCCGACAAACTTGAAGAGACCCAGTACTTC.

The CDR3 DNA follows: TGTGCCAGCACCATAGGCGGGACAGGGATTTACAATGAGCAGTTCTTC. It encodes CASTIGGTGIYNEQFF. The chain joins TRBV27 to TRBJ2-1, with TRBD1 matching over 9 bases. CDR3 length equals 16 residues. The V segment lost 7 bases and the J segment 4 bases; nucleotides outside the gene matches: 11. CDR1 is MNHEY, CDR2 SMNVEV, per germline (reference sequence).

The rearrangement joins TRBV5-6 to TRBJ2-1; 8 bases are a match to TRBD1. The CDR3 has 15 residues. Trimming took 4 bases from V and 8 from J; bases not matched to a gene: 11. CDR1 and CDR2 from the germline V gene are SGHDT and YYEEEE. Written as DNA, the CDR3 is TGTGCCAGCAGCCTTCCGGGACAGGTTTTCCATGAGCAGTTCTTC. It is translated as CASSLPGQVFHEQFF.

The chain joins TRBV4-1 to TRBJ1-2; TRBD1 matches 8 bases. The CDR3 is 13 amino acids. V lost 4 bases, J lost 5 bases, and 3 bases stayed unmatched. CDR1 is MGHRA, CDR2 YSYEKL, per germline. The DNA for the CDR3 is TGCGCCAGCAGCCCCCAGGGGGCTTATGGCTACACCTTC. Protein sequence: CASSPQGAYGYTF.

Notes on this clone: The identical CDR3 is also encoded by other nucleotide sequences in the sample. The J gene is TRBJ2-7, the V gene TRBV19, with 9 bases matching TRBD1. The V and J ends lost 3 bases and 2 bases, in that order; junction bases with no gene match: 2. Germline V gene data show CDR1 as LNHDA and CDR2 as SQIVND (reference sequence). This CDR3 is 14 amino acids long. The DNA for the CDR3 is TGTGCCAGTAGTATGGGGACAGGGCCCTACGAGCAGTACTTC. Translating gives CASSMGTGPYEQYF.

This chain joins TRBV29-1 and TRBJ2-1, with D perhaps matching TRBD1 (5 bases). CDR1 and CDR2 from the germline V gene are SQVTM and ANQGSEA. The CDR3 sequence is 13 residues long. Trimming took off 4 bases at V and 5 bases at J, with 12 bases between the two ends. CDR3 in DNA: TGCAGCGTTGTCCCAGGGTCCGACAATGAGCAGTTCTTC. It yields the protein CSVVPGSDNEQFF.

The V call is TRBV7-2, the J call TRBJ2-7; D might be TRBD2 (5 bases). The CDR3 contains 15 residues. From germline, CDR1 is SGHTA and CDR2 FQGNSA. Trimming left V 1 base short and J 6 bases short, with 16 bases between. CDR3 nucleotides: TGTGCCAGCAGCTTAGACGCGACTACCTCTGTCGAGCAGTACTTC. Its translation is CASSLDATTSVEQYF.

This clone was seen just once. The genes are TRBV4-3 and TRBJ2-7; TRBD2 matches at 7 bases. J gave up 4 bases and V 1 base, and 16 bases lay outside the gene matches. The germline V gene has CDR1 LGHNA and CDR2 YSLEER. The CDR3 has 18 residues. The CDR3 protein is CASSQVPPWSGTLYEQYF. In DNA form, the CDR3 reads TGCGCCAGCAGCCAAGTGCCCCCTTGGAGCGGGACCCTATACGAGCAGTACTTC.

About this clone itself: Other DNA sequences within the sample encode an identical CDR3. CDR3 protein: CASSILSGANVLTF. The CDR3 region has the DNA TGTGCCAGTAGTATACTCTCTGGGGCCAACGTCCTGACTTTC. This chain links TRBV19 with TRBJ2-6; no reliable D call. The V gene lost 2 bases and the J gene lost 0 bases, with 2 bases spanning the gap. CDR3 length equals 14 residues. The germline CDR1 and CDR2 sequences are LNHDA and SQIVND (reference sequence).

In regard to this clone: The sample contains more than one DNA sequence encoding this CDR3. The chain has TRBV30 and TRBJ2-7; the D gene is possibly TRBD1 (5 bases). Trimming cost V 1 base and J 2 bases, with 9 bases left between them. Germline CDR1 reads GTSNPN; CDR2 reads SVGIG (reference sequence). The CDR3 covers 13 residues. This chain's CDR3 is CAWSGSGTYEQYF. CDR3 nucleotide sequence: TGTGCCTGGAGTGGGTCAGGGACCTACGAGCAGTACTTC.

The J gene is TRBJ1-1, the V gene TRBV13; tentative D call: TRBD1 (5 bases). Germline loops: CDR1 PRHDT, CDR2 FYEKMQ (reference sequence). V lost 5 bases, J lost 2 bases, and 27 bases lay in between. The CDR3 contains 19 residues. This CDR3 reads CASSQAIDGWGGANTEAFF. The CDR3 DNA reads TGTGCCAGCAGCCAGGCCATTGATGGGTGGGGAGGGGCAAACACTGAAGCTTTCTTT.

The chain combines TRBV11-2 with TRBJ2-5; D gene uncertain. CDR3 length equals 12 residues. CDR1 is SGHAT, CDR2 FQNNGV, per germline. Trimming cost V 0 bases and J 5 bases, with 4 bases left between them. The CDR3 loop reads CASSLDDETQYF. CDR3 in DNA: TGTGCCAGCAGCTTAGACGACGAGACCCAGTACTTC. Full variable domain (rest looked up from reference TRBV11-2 and TRBJ2-5): EAGVAQSPRYKIIEKRQSVAFWCNPISGHATLYWYQQILGQGPKLLIQFQNNGVVDDSQLPKDRFSAERLKGVDSTLKIQPAKLEDSAVYLCASSLDDETQYFGPGTRLLVL.

In this sample, this clone turned up once. The chain links TRBV29-1 to TRBJ2-7; the D gene is possibly TRBD1 (5 bases). The germline gives CDR1 SQVTM, CDR2 ANQGSEA. The CDR3 loop spans 13 amino acids. The V end was cut by 0 bases, the J end by 4 bases, with 10 bases between. CDR3 region: CSVEDGQGYEQYF. The CDR3 DNA follows: TGCAGCGTTGAAGATGGTCAGGGTTACGAGCAGTACTTC.

The rearrangement uses TRBV6-5 and TRBJ1-5; D is ambiguous. V was shortened by 6 bases and J by 0 bases, with 12 bases between the two germline ends. In germline, CDR1 is MNHEY, CDR2 SVGAGI. This CDR3 is built from 15 residues. The CDR3 nucleotides read TGTGCCAGCAGCCCGGGAGGGCATAGCAATCAGCCCCAGCATTTT. Protein: CASSPGGHSNQPQHF.

This chain connects TRBV6-5 to TRBJ2-7; D remains ambiguous. The CDR3 runs to 13 residues. Trimming cost V 10 bases and J 1 base, with 14 bases left between them. CDR1 MNHEY and CDR2 SVGAGI come from the germline V gene. Written as DNA, the CDR3 is TGTGCCACCTCCAGTGACTCGTCCTACGAGCAGTACTTC. Its protein is CATSSDSSYEQYF.

The rearrangement joins TRBV7-9 to TRBJ2-5, with D possibly being TRBD1 (6 bases). The CDR3 is 15 residues long. Germline loops: CDR1 SEHNR, CDR2 FQNEAQ (reference sequence). Trimming removed 5 bases at V and 4 bases at J, with 17 bases between. The CDR3, as DNA: TGTGCCAGCAGCCCACCGGACAGCCAAGTAGAGACCCAGTACTTC. It specifies CASSPPDSQVETQYF.

This chain joins TRBV30 and TRBJ2-5; 10 nucleotides match TRBD2. Germline trimming cut 0 bases from V and 5 bases from J; bases unmatched to any gene: 12. This CDR3 comprises 17 residues. Germline lookup yields CDR1 GTSNPN and CDR2 SVGIG (reference sequence). CDR3 region: CAWSVRQASGSLETQYF. The CDR3 DNA follows: TGTGCCTGGAGTGTACGTCAGGCTAGCGGGAGTTTGGAGACCCAGTACTTC.

This clone was observed a single time. The V and J genes are TRBV6-5 and TRBJ2-7; TRBD1 matches 10 bases. The V gene end was trimmed by 4 bases and the J gene end by 3 bases; junction bases not matched to a gene: 6. CDR3 length equals 15 residues. The germline V gene has CDR1 MNHEY and CDR2 SVGAGI. CDR3 loop: CASSSRDRGGYEQYF. CDR3 sequence (DNA): TGTGCCAGCAGTTCCCGGGACAGGGGAGGCTACGAGCAGTACTTC.

This chain joins TRBV5-6 and TRBJ2-5, with 13 bases identical to TRBD2. V was pared by 4 bases and J by 3 bases, with 6 bases of the junction left unmatched. CDR1 SGHDT and CDR2 YYEEEE come from the germline V gene. CDR3 length equals 16 residues. DNA for the CDR3: TGTGCCAGCAGCGTCGGACTAGCGGGGGTAAAAGAGACCCAGTACTTC. Protein: CASSVGLAGVKETQYF. Drawing the rest from reference TRBV5-6 and TRBJ2-5, the complete variable domain is DAGVTQSPTHLIKTRGQQVTLRCSPKSGHDTVSWYQQALGQGPQFIFQYYEEEERQRGNFPDRFSGHQFPNYSSELNVNALLLGDSALYLCASSVGLAGVKETQYFGPGTRLLVL.

This clone was seen a single time. This chain connects TRBV6-5 to TRBJ1-6; D might be TRBD1 (6 bases). Per the germline V gene, CDR1 is MNHEY and CDR2 is SVGAGI. The CDR3 extends over 16 amino acids. Trimming left V 4 bases short and J 6 bases short, with 16 bases between. The CDR3 DNA follows: TGTGCCAGCAGTTCCTCCCCCGGGGGGGCTAATTCACCCCTCCACTTT. This gives the protein CASSSSPGGANSPLHF.

About this clone: This sample includes further DNA sequences coding for the same CDR3. The rearrangement joins TRBV19 to TRBJ1-5; D is unresolved. V was shortened by 3 bases and J by 0 bases, with 6 bases between the two germline ends. There are 14 residues in the CDR3. The V gene's germline CDR1 is LNHDA and CDR2 SQIVND (reference sequence). CDR3 in amino acids: CASSIRDSNQPQHF. The CDR3 coding sequence is TGTGCCAGTAGTATTCGGGATAGCAATCAGCCCCAGCATTTT.